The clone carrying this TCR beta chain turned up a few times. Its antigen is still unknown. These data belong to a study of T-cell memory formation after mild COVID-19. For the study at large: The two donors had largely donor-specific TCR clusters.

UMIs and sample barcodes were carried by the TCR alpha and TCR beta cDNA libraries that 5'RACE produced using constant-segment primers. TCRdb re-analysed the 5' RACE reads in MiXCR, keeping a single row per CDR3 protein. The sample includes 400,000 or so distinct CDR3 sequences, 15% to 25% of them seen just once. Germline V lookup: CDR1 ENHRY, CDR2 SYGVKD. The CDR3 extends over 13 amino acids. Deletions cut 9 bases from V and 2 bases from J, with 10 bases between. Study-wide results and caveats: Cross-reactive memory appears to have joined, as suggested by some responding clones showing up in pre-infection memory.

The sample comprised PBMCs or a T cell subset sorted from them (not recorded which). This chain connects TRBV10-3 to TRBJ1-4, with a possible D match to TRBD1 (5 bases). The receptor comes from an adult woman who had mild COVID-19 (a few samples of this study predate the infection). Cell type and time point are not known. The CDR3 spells CAIKGSTNEKLFF. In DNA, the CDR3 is TGTGCCATAAAGGGGAGTACTAATGAAAAACTGTTTTTT.